This TCR beta chain was captured by sequencing in a study of shared clonotypes between healthy human individuals. CDR1 is MNHEY and CDR2 is SMNVEV in the germline V gene (reference sequence). V gave up 1 base and J gave up 2 bases, with 11 bases separating them. CDR3 length: 15 amino acids. Sorted-subset replicate PCR reactions were performed with around 210 ng DNA, corresponding to roughly 31,000 T cell genomes. Assay used: immunoSEQ multiplex PCR; TCRdb lists only in-frame clones, some missing. The repertoire holds approximately 2.5 million clones, with 90% to 95% as singletons. The sequencing input was naive CD4+ T cells from PBMCs. Subset reported: CD45RA+ positively selected. The origin of this receptor is a young man in good health. Some clones in this sample may be carry-over from other donors' samples. J is TRBJ1-2 and V is TRBV27, with a possible D match to TRBD1 (5 bases). The CDR3 bases are TGTGCCAGCAGTTTATTGGCGACAGCGAACTATGGCTACACCTTC. This sequence encodes CASSLLATANYGYTF.